Sequencing of this T cell receptor beta chain was carried out in a study of T cell repertoires in cytomegalovirus infection. The germline V and J ends were trimmed by 5 bases and 0 bases, with 12 bases remaining between them. This CDR3 is built from 15 residues. Germline assignment: CDR1 SGHTA and CDR2 FQGNSA. This clonotype was found many times. TCRdb recomputed calls from the reads with MiXCR, one row per CDR3 protein. Altogether some 400,000 distinct CDR3 sequences are present, 15% to 20% being singletons, with the ten largest covering 7.5% to 9%. The specimen sequenced was PBMCs. This sequence was found in a human donor in good health (CMV status not recorded). Some clones in this sample may be carry-over from other donors' samples. The chain recombines TRBV7-2 with TRBJ2-3; a possible D gene is TRBD2 (6 bases). In DNA form, the CDR3 reads TGTGCCAGCAGCACGATGGGACTGAGCACAGATACGCAGTATTTT. Its protein is CASSTMGLSTDTQYF.